This TCR beta chain was retrieved from a study of CD8 T cells in Susac syndrome (dated by TCRdb to the late 2010s). As for the study more broadly: Among the Susac syndrome patients who were sequenced, clinically active disease was present in six and clinical remission was observed in about eight. The clonality of the CD8+ T cell repertoire was compared across approximately 12 healthy donors, roughly 14 Susac syndrome patients and under 19 multiple sclerosis patients. Repertoire sequencing was used to test whether CD8+ T cell activation and differentiation in Susac syndrome was antigen driven. At blood withdrawal, Susac syndrome patients were therapy-naive, treated with corticosteroids (with IVIg additionally given to some), or treated with IVIg alone.

Worth noting for this clonotype: Its antigen is still unknown. No base quality information exists; no much larger clone differs at one position.

High-throughput TCR beta sequencing profiled peripheral blood CD8+ and CD4+ T cells from healthy donors, Susac syndrome patients and multiple sclerosis patients. Recently defined diagnostic criteria for definite or probable disease were met by the Susac syndrome patients. Bulk CD8+ and CD4+ T cells were purified by magnetic negative isolation, whereas CD8+ TEMRA cells were enriched by FACS. Blood was collected in EDTA tubes and processed within 24 hours, with PBMCs isolated through density gradient centrifugation. PBMCs intended for TCR sequencing were cryopreserved in liquid nitrogen and thawed later in a water bath at 37 degrees C. The sorted or isolated CD4+, CD8+ and CD8+ TEMRA cells reached a purity of at least 90%. The V end loses 0 bases and the J end loses 6 bases, and a stretch of 8 bases separates them. The CDR3 has 13 amino acids, counting the end cysteine and phenylalanine. Of the read, only the CDR3 DNA is kept; its 39 bases are in frame from base 1. Reading the germline V gene gives CDR1 SGHTA and CDR2 FQGTGA.

Broader findings and caveats from the paper: The TCR sequencing and HLA analysis was acknowledged to have included a relatively small number of individuals. In the total CD8+ and CD8+ TEMRA repertoires, approximately 17 and five Susac-specific public clones, respectively, were identified. Clonal expansion was observed in Susac syndrome CD8+ repertoires, with the highest expansion in CD8+ TEMRA cells and greater expansion in clinically active than in remitting patients.

RNA was extracted using the RNeasy kit, and about 0.5 to 1 microgram was reverse transcribed with random hexamers. TCR beta CDR3 regions were amplified with the immunoSEQ multiplex PCR assay covering 54 Vbeta and 13 Jbeta segments. Bias from PCR amplification was corrected by using a synthetic template baseline for primer optimization and for computational correction. The authors' pipeline ran thus. Reads were annotated to V, D and J genes according to IMGT and were analyzed with immunoSEQ Analyzer, with only productive sequences retained. Clonality was computed as one minus Shannon entropy normalized by log2 of the number of productive unique sequences. For each patient and control, public and private clones were evaluated within the 100 most prevalent clones. A clone was defined as Susac-specific if it was absent from the healthy and MS cohorts, from roughly 990 published viral clones and from other ImmuneACCESS disease sequences. TCRdb reanalyzed the raw reads on its own, using fastp at Q25 for trimming and MiXCR for clone calling, and kept in-frame beta chains. Each CDR3 protein gets just one entry, which takes the most common genes and DNA from the rows behind it. TCRdb assigned the V and J calls; the authors' analysis was not used. The sample table records approximately 190,000 distinct CDR3 sequences; 95% of these occur just once. About 0.15% of the sample is taken by the ten largest.

The rearranged segments are TRBV7-3 and TRBJ1-2, with the D gene not confidently named. This sequence originates from a human donor with Susac syndrome. The sample consisted of CD8+ T cells from PBMCs. The DNA sequence is as follows: TGTGCCAGCAGCTTAACGGGCGGAGATGGCTACACCTTC. This encodes CASSLTGGDGYTF.